These 2 T cell receptor beta chains came from one sample sequenced in a study of long-term antiretroviral therapy in people with HIV (dated by TCRdb to about 2022). The immunoSEQ hsTCRB v3.0 assay was used at survey level resolution to sequence the TRB variable region. TCRdb re-hosts the immuneACCESS table, in-frame sequences only. Its copies lack some clones; in the studies checked, an unresolved V gene accounts for under half of them, and the cause for the rest is not known. The sample data list 15,000 to 20,000 clones, and roughly 73% of these were observed just once. The ten largest make up approximately 15% of the sample. Sequencing was performed on unsorted PBMCs, taken 2.1 years before starting antiretroviral therapy. The source is a young man with HIV.

The chain links TRBV19 to TRBJ1-5; D perhaps matches TRBD1 (5 bases). Germline loops: CDR1 LNHDA, CDR2 SQIVND (reference sequence). CDR3 length: 16 residues. V was trimmed by 6 bases and J by 5 bases, leaving 20 bases between them. The CDR3 loop reads CASRASWQGPHQPQHF. The CDR3 DNA follows: TGTGCCAGTAGGGCATCGTGGCAGGGCCCTCATCAGCCCCAGCATTTT. Full variable domain (missing parts from reference TRBV19 and TRBJ1-5): DGGITQSPKYLFRKEGQNVTLSCEQNLNHDAMYWYRQDPGQGLRLIYYSQIVNDFQKGDIAEGYSVSREKKESFPLTVTSAQKNPTAFYLCASRASWQGPHQPQHFGDGTRLSIL.

This clone was observed a few times. The J gene is TRBJ1-1, the V gene TRBV14; D perhaps matches TRBD1 (6 bases). Trimming pared 7 bases from V and 0 bases from J, leaving 18 bases between. This CDR3 contains 16 residues. The germline CDR1 and CDR2 sequences are SGHDN and FVKESK. Here the CDR3 DNA reads TGTGCCAGCAACAAAGGGGGTGTTGACATGAACACTGAAGCTTTCTTT. This sequence encodes CASNKGGVDMNTEAFF. Supplemented by reference TRBV14 and TRBJ1-1, the full variable domain reads EAGVTQFPSHSVIEKGQTVTLRCDPISGHDNLYWYRRVMGKEIKFLLHFVKESKQDESGMPNNRFLAERTGGTYSTLKVQPAELEDSGVYFCASNKGGVDMNTEAFFGQGTRLTVV.